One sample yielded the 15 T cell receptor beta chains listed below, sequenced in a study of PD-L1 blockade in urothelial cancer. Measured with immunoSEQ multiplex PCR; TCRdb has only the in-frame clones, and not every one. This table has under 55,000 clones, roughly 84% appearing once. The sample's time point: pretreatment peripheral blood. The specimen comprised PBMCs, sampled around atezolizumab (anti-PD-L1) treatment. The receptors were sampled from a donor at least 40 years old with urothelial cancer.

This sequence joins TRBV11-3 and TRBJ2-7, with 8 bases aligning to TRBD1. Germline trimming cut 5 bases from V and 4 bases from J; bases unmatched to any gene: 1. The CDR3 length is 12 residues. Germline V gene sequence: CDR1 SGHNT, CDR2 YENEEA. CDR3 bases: TGTGCCAGCAGCCGGACAGGGTACGAGCAGTACTTC. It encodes CASSRTGYEQYF.

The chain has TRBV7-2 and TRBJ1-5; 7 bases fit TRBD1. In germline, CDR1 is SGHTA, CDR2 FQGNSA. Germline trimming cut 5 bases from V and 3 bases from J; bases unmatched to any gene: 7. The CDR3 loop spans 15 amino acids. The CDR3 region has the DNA TGTGCCAGCAGCACCTGGACAGGCCACAATCAGCCCCAGCATTTT. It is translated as CASSTWTGHNQPQHF. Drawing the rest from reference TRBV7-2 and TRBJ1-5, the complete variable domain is GAGVSQSPSNKVTEKGKDVELRCDPISGHTALYWYRQSLGQGLEFLIYFQGNSAPDKSGLPSDRFSAERTGGSVSTLTIQRTQQEDSAVYLCASSTWTGHNQPQHFGDGTRLSIL.

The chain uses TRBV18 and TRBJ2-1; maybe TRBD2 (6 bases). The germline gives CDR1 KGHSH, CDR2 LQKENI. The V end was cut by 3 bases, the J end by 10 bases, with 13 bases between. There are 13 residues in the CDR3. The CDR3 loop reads CASSPQAGREQFF. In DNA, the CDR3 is TGTGCCAGCTCACCCCAAGCGGGCCGGGAGCAGTTCTTC.

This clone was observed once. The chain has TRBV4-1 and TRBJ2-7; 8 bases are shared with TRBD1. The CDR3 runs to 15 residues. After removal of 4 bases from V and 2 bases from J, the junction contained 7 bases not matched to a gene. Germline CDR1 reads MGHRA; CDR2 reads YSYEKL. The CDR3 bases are TGCGCCAGCAGCCTCAGACAGGGGCGACCCTACGAGCAGTACTTC. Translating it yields CASSLRQGRPYEQYF.

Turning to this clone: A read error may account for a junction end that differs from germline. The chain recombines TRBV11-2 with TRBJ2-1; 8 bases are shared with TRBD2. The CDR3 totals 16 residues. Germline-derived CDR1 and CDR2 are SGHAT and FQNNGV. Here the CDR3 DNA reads TGTGCCAGCAGCCGCACTAGCGGCCCCGCCGGCGGTGAGCTGTTCTTC. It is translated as CASSRTSGPAGGELFF.

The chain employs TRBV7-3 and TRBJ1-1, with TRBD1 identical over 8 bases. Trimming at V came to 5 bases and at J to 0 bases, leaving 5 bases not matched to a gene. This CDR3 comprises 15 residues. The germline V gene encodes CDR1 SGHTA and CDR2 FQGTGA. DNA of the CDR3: TGTGCCAGCAGCAAACAGGGGGGTCTGAACACTGAAGCTTTCTTT. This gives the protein CASSKQGGLNTEAFF.

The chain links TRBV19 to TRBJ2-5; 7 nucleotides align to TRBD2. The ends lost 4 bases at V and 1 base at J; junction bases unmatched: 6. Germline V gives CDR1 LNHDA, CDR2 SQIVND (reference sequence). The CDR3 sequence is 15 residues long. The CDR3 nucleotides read TGTGCCAGTAGTACACCGGGACTACCCCAAGAGACCCAGTACTTC. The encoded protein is CASSTPGLPQETQYF.

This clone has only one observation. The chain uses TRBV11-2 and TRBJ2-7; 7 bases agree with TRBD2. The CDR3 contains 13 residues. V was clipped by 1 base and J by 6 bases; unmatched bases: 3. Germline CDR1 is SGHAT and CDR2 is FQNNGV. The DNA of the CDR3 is TGTGCCAGCAGCTTAGGACTAGCCGGCGAGCAGTACTTC. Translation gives CASSLGLAGEQYF.

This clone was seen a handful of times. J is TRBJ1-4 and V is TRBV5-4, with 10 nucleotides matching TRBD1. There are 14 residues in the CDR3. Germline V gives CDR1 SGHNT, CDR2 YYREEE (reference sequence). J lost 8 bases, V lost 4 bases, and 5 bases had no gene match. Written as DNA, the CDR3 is TGTGCCAGCAGCCGGGACAGGGGAGAGGAAAAACTGTTTTTT. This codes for CASSRDRGEEKLFF.

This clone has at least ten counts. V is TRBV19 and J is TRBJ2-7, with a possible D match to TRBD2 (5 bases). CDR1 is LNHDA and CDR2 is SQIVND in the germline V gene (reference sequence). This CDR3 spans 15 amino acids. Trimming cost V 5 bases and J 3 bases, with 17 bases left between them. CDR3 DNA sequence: TGTGCCAGTAGTCCCAGAGTAGCGACGGGCTACGAGCAGTACTTC. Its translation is CASSPRVATGYEQYF.

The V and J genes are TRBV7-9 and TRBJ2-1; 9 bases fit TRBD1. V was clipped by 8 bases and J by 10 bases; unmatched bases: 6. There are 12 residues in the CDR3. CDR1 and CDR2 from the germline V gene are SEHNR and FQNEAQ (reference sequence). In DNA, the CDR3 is TGTGCCAGCGGACAGGGGTTTAGCGAGCAGTTCTTC. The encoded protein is CASGQGFSEQFF.

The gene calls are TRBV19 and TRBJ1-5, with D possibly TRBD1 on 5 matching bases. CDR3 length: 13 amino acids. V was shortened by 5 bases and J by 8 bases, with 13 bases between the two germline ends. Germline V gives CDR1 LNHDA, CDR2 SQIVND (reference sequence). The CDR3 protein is CASSGSGTKPQHF. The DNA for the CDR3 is TGTGCCAGTAGTGGGTCAGGGACTAAGCCCCAGCATTTT.

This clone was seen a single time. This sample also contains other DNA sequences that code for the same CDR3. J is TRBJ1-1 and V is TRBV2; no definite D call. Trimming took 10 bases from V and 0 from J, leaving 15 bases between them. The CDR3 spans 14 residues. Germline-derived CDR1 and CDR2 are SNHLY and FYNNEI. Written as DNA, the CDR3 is TGTGCCACCACGGGAGACCCCATGAACACTGAAGCTTTCTTT. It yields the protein CATTGDPMNTEAFF.

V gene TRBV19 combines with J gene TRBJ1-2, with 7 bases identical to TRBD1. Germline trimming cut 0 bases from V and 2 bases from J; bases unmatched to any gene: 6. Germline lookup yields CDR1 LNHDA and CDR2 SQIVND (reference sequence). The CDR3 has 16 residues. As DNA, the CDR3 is TGTGCCAGTAGTATAGATTCTGGCAGGGGGAACTATGGCTACACCTTC. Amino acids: CASSIDSGRGNYGYTF.

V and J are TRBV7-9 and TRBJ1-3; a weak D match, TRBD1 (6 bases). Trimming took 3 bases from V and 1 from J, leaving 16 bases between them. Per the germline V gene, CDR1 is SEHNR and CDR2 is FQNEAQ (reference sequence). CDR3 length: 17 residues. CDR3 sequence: CASSFRTGRASGNTIYF. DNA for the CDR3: TGTGCCAGCAGCTTTAGAACAGGGAGGGCATCTGGAAACACCATATATTTT.